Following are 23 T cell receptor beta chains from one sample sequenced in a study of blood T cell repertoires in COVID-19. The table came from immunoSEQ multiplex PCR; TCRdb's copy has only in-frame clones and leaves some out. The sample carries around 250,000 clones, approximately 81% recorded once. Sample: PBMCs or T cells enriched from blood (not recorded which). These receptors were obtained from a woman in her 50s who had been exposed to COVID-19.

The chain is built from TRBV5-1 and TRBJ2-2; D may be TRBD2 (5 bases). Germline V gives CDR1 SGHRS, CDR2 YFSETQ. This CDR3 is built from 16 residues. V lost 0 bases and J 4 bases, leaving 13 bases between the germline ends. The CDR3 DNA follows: TGCGCCAGCAGCTTGGTTACGGGAAGGAGCACCGGGGAGCTGTTTTTT. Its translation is CASSLVTGRSTGELFF.

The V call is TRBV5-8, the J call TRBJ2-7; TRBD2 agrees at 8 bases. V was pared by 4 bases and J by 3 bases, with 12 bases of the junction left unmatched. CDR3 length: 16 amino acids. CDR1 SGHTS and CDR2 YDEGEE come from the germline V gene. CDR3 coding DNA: TGTGCCAGCAGCCGGGGGGGGGCTTGGCAGGTCTACGAGCAGTACTTC. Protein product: CASSRGGAWQVYEQYF.

Here the CDR3 reads CASSVGVSGGETQYF. As DNA, the CDR3 is TGTGCCAGCAGCGTAGGGGTTAGCGGGGGGGAGACCCAGTACTTC. The chain is built from TRBV9 and TRBJ2-5; 10 positions match TRBD2. Germline-derived CDR1 and CDR2 are SGDLS and YYNGEE. V lost 0 bases to trimming and J lost 5 bases; unmatched junction nucleotides: 4. This CDR3 has 15 amino acids.

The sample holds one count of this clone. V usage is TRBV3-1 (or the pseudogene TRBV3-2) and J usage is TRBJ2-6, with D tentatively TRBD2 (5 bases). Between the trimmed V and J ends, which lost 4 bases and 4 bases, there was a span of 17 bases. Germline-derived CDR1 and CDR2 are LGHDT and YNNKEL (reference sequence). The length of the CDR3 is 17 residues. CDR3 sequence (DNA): TGTGCCAGCAGCCCGAATGGGTTGACGGGGGGGGCCAACGTCCTGACTTTC. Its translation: CASSPNGLTGGANVLTF.

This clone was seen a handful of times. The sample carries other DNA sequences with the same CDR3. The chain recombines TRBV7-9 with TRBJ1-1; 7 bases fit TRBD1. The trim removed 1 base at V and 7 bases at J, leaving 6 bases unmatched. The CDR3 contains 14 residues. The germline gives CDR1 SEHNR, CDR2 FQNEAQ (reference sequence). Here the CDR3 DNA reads TGTGCCAGCAGCTTAGGGGGGACAGCTATTGAAGCTTTCTTT. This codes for CASSLGGTAIEAFF. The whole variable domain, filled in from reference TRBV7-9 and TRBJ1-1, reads DTGVSQNPRHKITKRGQNVTFRCDPISEHNRLYWYRQTLGQGPEFLTYFQNEAQLEKSRLLSDRFSAERPKGSFSTLEIQRTEQGDSAMYLCASSLGGTAIEAFFGQGTRLTVV.

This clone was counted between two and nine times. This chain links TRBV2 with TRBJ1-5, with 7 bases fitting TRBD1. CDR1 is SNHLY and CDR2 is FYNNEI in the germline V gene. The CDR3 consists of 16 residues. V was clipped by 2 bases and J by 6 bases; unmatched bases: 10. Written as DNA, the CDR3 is TGTGCCAGCAGTGAACGAGCAGGGGGTGTGGGTCAGCCCCAGCATTTT. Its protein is CASSERAGGVGQPQHF.

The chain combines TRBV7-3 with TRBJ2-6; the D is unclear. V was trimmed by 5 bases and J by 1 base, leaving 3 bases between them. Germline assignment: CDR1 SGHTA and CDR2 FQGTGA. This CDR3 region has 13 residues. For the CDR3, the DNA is TGTGCCAGCAGCGTATCTGGGGCCAACGTCCTGACTTTC. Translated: CASSVSGANVLTF.

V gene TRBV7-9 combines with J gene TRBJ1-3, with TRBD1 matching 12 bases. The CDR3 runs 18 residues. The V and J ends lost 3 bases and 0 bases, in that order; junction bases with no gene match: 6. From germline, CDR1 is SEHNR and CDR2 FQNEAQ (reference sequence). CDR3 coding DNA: TGTGCCAGCAGCTTCGGGACAGGGGGCTTTATCTCTGGAAACACCATATATTTT. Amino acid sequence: CASSFGTGGFISGNTIYF.

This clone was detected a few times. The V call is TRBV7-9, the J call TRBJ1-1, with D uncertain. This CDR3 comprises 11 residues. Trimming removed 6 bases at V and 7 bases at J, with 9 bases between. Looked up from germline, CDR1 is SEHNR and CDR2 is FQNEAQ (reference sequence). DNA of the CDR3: TGTGCCAGCAGTTCGAGCCTTGAAGCTTTCTTT. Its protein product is CASSSSLEAFF.

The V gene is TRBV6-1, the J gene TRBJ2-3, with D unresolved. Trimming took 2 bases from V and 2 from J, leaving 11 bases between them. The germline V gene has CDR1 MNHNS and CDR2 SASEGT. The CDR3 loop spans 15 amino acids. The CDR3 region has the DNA TGTGCCAGCAGTGAAACCCTGGCCCCCACAGATACGCAGTATTTT. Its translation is CASSETLAPTDTQYF.

The CDR3 coding sequence is TGTGCCAGCAGCCACCAGGGTACCGAGCAGTACTTC. This gives the protein CASSHQGTEQYF. The rearrangement uses TRBV3-1 (or the pseudogene TRBV3-2) and TRBJ2-7; D is perhaps TRBD1 (5 bases). CDR1 and CDR2 from the germline V gene are LGHDT and YNNKEL (reference sequence). The CDR3 loop spans 12 amino acids. V gave up 3 bases and J gave up 6 bases, with 9 bases separating them.

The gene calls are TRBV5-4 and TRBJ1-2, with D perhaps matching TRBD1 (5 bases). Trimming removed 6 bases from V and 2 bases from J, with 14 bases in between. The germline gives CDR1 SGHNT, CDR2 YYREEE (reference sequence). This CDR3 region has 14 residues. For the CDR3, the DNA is TGTGCCAGCACAGTCGGGGGGAGCAACTATGGCTACACCTTC. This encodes CASTVGGSNYGYTF.

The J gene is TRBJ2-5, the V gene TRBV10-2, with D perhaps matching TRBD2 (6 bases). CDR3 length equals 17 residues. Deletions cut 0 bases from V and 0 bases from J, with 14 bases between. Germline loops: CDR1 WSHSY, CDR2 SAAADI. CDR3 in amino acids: CASSESRAGTYQETQYF. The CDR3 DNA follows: TGCGCCAGCAGTGAGTCGAGGGCAGGGACTTACCAAGAGACCCAGTACTTC.

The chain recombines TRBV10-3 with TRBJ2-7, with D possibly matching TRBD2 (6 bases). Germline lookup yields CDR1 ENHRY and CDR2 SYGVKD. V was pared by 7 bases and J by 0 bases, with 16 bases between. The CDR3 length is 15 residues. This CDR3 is CAINPRNGSSYEQYF. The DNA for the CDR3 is TGTGCCATCAACCCCCGGAACGGGAGCTCCTACGAGCAGTACTTC.

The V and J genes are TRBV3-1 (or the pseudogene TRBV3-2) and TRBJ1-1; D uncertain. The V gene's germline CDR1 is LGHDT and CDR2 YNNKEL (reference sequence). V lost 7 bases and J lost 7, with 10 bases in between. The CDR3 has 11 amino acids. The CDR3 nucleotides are TGTGCCAGCACGCAGCGGAATGAAGCTTTCTTT. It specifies CASTQRNEAFF.

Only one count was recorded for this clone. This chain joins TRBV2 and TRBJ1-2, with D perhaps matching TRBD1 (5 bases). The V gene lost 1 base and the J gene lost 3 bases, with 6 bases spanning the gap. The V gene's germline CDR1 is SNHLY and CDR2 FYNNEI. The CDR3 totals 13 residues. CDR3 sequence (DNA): TGTGCCAGCAGTGAAGGGGGGGACTATGGCTACACCTTC. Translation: CASSEGGDYGYTF.

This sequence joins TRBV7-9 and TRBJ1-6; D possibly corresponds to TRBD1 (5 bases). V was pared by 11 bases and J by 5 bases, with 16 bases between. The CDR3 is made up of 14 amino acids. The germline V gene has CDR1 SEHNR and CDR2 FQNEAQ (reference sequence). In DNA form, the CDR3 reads TGTGCCGGGTCACGTGGGGGGGATAATTCACCCCTCCACTTT. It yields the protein CAGSRGGDNSPLHF.

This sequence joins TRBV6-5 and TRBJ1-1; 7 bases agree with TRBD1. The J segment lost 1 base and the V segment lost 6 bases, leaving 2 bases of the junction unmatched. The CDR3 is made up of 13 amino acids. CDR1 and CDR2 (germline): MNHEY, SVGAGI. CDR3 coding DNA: TGTGCCAGCAGAGGGGGCGGGAACACTGAAGCTTTCTTT. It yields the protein CASRGGGNTEAFF.

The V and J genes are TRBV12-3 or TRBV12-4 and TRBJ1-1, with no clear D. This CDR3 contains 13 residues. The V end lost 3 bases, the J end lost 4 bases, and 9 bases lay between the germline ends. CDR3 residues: CASSLREGTEAFF. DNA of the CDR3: TGTGCCAGCAGTTTGCGGGAAGGCACTGAAGCTTTCTTT.

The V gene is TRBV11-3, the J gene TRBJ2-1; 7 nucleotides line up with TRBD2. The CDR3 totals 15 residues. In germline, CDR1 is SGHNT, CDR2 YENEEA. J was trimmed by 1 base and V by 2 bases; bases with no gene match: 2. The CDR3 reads CASSLFGGSYNEQFF. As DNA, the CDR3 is TGTGCCAGCAGCTTATTCGGGGGGTCCTACAATGAGCAGTTCTTC.

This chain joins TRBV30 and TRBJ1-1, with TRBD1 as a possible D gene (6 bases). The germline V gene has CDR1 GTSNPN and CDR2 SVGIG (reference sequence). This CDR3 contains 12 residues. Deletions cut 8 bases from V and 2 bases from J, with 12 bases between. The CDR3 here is CAHRGANTEAFF. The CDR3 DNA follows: TGTGCCCATCGGGGGGCAAACACTGAAGCTTTCTTT.

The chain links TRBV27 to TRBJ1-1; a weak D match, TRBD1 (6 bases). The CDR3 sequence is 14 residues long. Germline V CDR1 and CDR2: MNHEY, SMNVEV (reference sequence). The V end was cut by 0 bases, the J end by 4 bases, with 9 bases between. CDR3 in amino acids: CASSLSTGRTEAFF. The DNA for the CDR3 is TGTGCCAGCAGTTTATCGACAGGTCGCACTGAAGCTTTCTTT.

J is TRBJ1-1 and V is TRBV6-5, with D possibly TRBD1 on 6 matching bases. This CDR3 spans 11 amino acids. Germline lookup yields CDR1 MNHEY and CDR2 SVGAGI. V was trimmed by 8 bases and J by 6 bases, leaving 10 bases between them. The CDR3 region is CASRQDSEAFF. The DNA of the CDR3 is TGTGCCAGCCGACAGGACTCTGAAGCTTTCTTT.